This T cell receptor (beta chain) appears in the sequencing data of a study of cytotoxic CD8 clonotypes in ibrutinib-treated CLL. As for the study in general: Responses comprised approximately 24 partial and 2 complete; at median around 6 years, 14 remained remitted and about 12 progressed.

CDR3 length: 16 amino acids. The V gene end was trimmed by 5 bases and the J gene end by 4 bases; junction bases not matched to a gene: 10. Per the germline V gene, CDR1 is SGHTA and CDR2 is FQGTGA. Study-wide points: Public clonotypes, an uncommon group, contracted or remained stable on treatment.

A 1 in 200,000 to 1 in 1 million T cell depth was the sequencing target. Profiled with immunoSEQ multiplex PCR; TCRdb holds only in-frame clones, not every one. Of approximately 140,000 clones in the sample, approximately 90% are singletons; the top ten hold 10% to 13%. Comments on this clone: Its antigen is unknown.

J is TRBJ2-3 and V is TRBV7-3, with TRBD2 identical over 9 bases. The material was PBMCs, obtained after 12 months of ibrutinib treatment. The clonotype comes from a human donor with chronic lymphocytic leukemia. CDR3 coding DNA: TGTGCCAGCAGCGAGTATAGCGGGAGTACCCCAGATACGCAGTATTTT. Protein: CASSEYSGSTPDTQYF.